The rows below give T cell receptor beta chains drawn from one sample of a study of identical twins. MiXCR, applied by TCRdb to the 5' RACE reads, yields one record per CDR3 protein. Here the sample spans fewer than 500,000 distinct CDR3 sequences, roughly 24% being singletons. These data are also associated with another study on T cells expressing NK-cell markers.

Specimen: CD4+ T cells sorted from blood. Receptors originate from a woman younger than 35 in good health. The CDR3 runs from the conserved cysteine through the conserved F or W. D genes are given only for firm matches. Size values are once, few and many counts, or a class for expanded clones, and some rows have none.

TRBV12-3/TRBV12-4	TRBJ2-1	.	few	TGTGCCAGCAGTACAGGCTCCTTAGGTGAGCAGTTCTTC	CASSTGSLGEQFF
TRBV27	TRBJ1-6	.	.	TGTGCCAGCAGTTTATCGGCCTTTTCACCCCTCCACTTT	CASSLSAFSPLHF
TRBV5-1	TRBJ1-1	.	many	TGCGCCAGCAGCCCGAGACCGAACACTGAAGCTTTCTTT	CASSPRPNTEAFF
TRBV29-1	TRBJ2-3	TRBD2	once	TGCAGCGCCGGGACTAGAGAGACAGATACGCAGTATTTT	CSAGTRETDTQYF
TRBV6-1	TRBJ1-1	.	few	TGTGCCAGCAGCCAAGTGGGGGCAACTGAAGCTTTCTTT	CASSQVGATEAFF
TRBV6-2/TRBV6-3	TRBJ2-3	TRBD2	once	TGTGCCAGCAGCCTCTTAGTTGGGCGGCTAGCGGGAGGTTTAGATACGCAGTATTTT	CASSLLVGRLAGGLDTQYF
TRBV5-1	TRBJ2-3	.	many	TGCGCCAGCAGCTTGGAAGGAGGGGAAGATACGCAGTATTTT	CASSLEGGEDTQYF
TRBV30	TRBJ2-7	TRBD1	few	TGTGCCTGGCGGACAGGACCTCCTCTGTACTTC	CAWRTGPPLYF
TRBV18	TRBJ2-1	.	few	TGTGCCAGCTCACCAAGAGCTGAGACAGGTAGCTCCTACAATGAGCAGTTCTTC	CASSPRAETGSSYNEQFF
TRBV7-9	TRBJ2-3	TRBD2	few	TGCGCCAGCAGCCCCTGGTCGCGGGGGGGCACAGATACGCAGTATTTT	CASSPWSRGGTDTQYF
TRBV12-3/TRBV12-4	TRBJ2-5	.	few	TGTGCCAGCAGTCGACGTCAAGAGACCCAGTACTTC	CASSRRQETQYF
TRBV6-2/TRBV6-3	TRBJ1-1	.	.	TGTGCCAGCAGCCGTCGGCCGAACACTGAAGCTTTCTTT	CASSRRPNTEAFF
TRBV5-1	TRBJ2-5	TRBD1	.	TGCGCCAGCAGCTCCACCGGGACAGGTGAAGAGACCCAGTACTTC	CASSSTGTGEETQYF
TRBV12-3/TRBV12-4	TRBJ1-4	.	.	TGTGCCAGCAGTTTAGTCGGGGAGGGCGAAAAACTGTTTTTT	CASSLVGEGEKLFF
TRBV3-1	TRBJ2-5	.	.	TGTGCCAGCAGCCAAGGGAGAGTCGCGGGCCAAGAGACCCAGTACTTC	CASSQGRVAGQETQYF
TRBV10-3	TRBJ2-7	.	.	TGTGCCATCAGTGGTGCGGGATCCTACGAGCAGTACTTC	CAISGAGSYEQYF
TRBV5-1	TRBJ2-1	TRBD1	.	TGCGCCAGCAGCTTGGGACAGGGGGCAAATGAGCAGTTCTTC	CASSLGQGANEQFF
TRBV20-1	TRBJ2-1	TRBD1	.	TGCAGTGCTACCTACAGGGGGCGTTACAATGAGCAGTTCTTC	CSATYRGRYNEQFF
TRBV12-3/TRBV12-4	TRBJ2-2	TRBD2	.	TGTGCCAGCAGCACCGGGACTAGCTTCACCGGGGAGCTGTTTTTT	CASSTGTSFTGELFF
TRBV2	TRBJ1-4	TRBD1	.	TGTGCCAGCGCGGGACAGGGTAATGAAAAACTGTTTTTT	CASAGQGNEKLFF
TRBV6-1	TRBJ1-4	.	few	TGTGCCAGCAGTCCGACGGGAGGTAATGAAAAACTGTTTTTT	CASSPTGGNEKLFF
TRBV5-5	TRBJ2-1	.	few	TGTGCCAGCAGCCAACCCCTTCTGGAGCAGTTCTTC	CASSQPLLEQFF
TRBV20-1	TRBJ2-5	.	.	TGCAGTGCTAGATGGCTAGTAGGAGAGACCCAGTACTTC	CSARWLVGETQYF
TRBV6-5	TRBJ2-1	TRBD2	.	TGTGCCAGCAGTTACTCGACTAGCGGGAGCATTACCTACAATGAGCAGTTCTTC	CASSYSTSGSITYNEQFF
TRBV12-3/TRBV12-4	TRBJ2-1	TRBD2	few	TGTGCCAGCAGTGAATCCGGGACTAGCGGGAGTCACAATGAGCAGTTCTTC	CASSESGTSGSHNEQFF
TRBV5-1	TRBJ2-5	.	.	TGCGCCAGCAGCTGGGACTTACAACAAGAGACCCAGTACTTC	CASSWDLQQETQYF
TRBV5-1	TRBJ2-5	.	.	TGCGCCAGCAGCTTCGAGTCTCTGGAGACCCAGTACTTC	CASSFESLETQYF
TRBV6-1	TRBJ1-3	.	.	TGTGCCAGCAGGAACGGGGTCTCTGGAAACACCATATATTTT	CASRNGVSGNTIYF
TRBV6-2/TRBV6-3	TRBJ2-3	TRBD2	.	TGTGCCAGCAGTCCCGGGACTAGCGGGGGCACGCAGTATTTT	CASSPGTSGGTQYF
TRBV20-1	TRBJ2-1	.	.	TGCAGTGCTAGTCTTGCTGGAATAGGCAATGAGCAGTTCTTC	CSASLAGIGNEQFF
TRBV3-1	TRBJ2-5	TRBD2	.	TGTGCCAGCAGCCAAGAGGGGGGGGTAGAGACCCAGTACTTC	CASSQEGGVETQYF
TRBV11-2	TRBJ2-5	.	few	TGTGCCAGCAGCTTAAGGTTAACAAGGTCGGAGACCCAGTACTTC	CASSLRLTRSETQYF
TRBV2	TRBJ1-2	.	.	TGTGCCAGCAGGGGCGGGGCCAGCTATGGCTACACCTTC	CASRGGASYGYTF
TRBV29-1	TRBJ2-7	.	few	TGCAGCGTTGATTTGTCCTGTTTCGCCTACGAGCAGTACTTC	CSVDLSCFAYEQYF
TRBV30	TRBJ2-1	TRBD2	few	TGTGCCTGGACTAGCGGGAGTGTCGATGAGCAGTTCTTC	CAWTSGSVDEQFF
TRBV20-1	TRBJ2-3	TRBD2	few	TGCAGTGCTCGGGGACTAGCGGGGGGCGGCCCCACAGATACGCAGTATTTT	CSARGLAGGGPTDTQYF
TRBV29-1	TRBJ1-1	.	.	TGCAGCGCCTTGACAGGCGAAGCTTTCTTT	CSALTGEAFF
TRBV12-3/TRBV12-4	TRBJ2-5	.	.	TGTGCCAGCAGTTTAGCGGGGGGGGCCCCGGAGACCCAGTACTTC	CASSLAGGAPETQYF
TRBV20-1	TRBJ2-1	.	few	TGCAGTGCTAGAGTCGGGGGCCCCGGGAATGAGCAGTTCTTC	CSARVGGPGNEQFF
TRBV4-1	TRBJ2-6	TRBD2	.	TGCGCCAGCAGCCATCTCCCCCCCTCTCGACTAGCGGGAGGGTCGGGGGCCAACGTCCTGACTTTC	CASSHLPPSRLAGGSGANVLTF
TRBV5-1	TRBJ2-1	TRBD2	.	TGCGCCAGCAGGCCTCCGGGACTAGCGGGCAATGAGCAGTTCTTC	CASRPPGLAGNEQFF
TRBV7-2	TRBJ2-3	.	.	TGTGCCAGCAGCCCCCGACTAGAAGCTACGCAGTATTTT	CASSPRLEATQYF
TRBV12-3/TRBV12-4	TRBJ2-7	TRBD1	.	TGTGCCAGCAGTTTTACCCTGACAGGGGTGTACGAGCAGTACTTC	CASSFTLTGVYEQYF
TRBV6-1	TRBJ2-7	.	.	TGTGCCAGCAGCCGGAAGGGTGGCGGAGGTGGTTACGAGCAGTACTTC	CASSRKGGGGGYEQYF
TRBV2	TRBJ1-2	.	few	TGTGCCAGCAGTGGCTATAAGGGAGGCTACACCTTC	CASSGYKGGYTF
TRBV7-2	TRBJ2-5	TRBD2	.	TGTGCCAGCAGCCGGACTAGCGGGAGTTTCCAAGAGACCCAGTACTTC	CASSRTSGSFQETQYF
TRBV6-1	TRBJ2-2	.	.	TGTGCCAGCAGGAAGCGAGGGGGGGCCGGGACCGGGGAGCTGTTTTTT	CASRKRGGAGTGELFF
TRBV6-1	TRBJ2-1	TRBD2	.	TGTGCCAGCAGTCCCATGGGGCTAGCGGGATACGAGCAGTTCTTC	CASSPMGLAGYEQFF
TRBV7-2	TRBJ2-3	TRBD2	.	TGTGCCAGCAGCTTGAGAACTAGCGTAACAGATACGCAGTATTTT	CASSLRTSVTDTQYF
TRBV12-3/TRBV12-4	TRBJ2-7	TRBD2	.	TGTGCCAGCACCGCCGGGGCTAGCGGGACCCACGAGCAGTACTTC	CASTAGASGTHEQYF
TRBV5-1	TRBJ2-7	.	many	TGCGCCAGCTCCCAGGATATTGACGACGAGCAGTACTTC	CASSQDIDDEQYF